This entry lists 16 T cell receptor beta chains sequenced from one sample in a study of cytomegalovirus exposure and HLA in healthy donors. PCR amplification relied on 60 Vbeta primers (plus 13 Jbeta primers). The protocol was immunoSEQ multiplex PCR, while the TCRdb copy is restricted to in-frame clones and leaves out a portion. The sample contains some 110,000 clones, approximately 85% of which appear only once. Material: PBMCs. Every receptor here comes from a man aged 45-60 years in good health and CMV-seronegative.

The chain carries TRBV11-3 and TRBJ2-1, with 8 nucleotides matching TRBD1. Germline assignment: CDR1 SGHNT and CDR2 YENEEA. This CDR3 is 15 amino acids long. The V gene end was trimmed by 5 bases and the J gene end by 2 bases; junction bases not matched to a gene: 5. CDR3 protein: CASSRRTGTYNEQFF. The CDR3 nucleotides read TGTGCCAGCAGCCGAAGGACAGGGACCTACAATGAGCAGTTCTTC.

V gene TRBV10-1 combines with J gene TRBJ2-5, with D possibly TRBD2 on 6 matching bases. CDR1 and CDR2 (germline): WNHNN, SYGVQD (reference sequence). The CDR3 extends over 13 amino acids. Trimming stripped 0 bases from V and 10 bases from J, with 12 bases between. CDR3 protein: CASSESRVAVQYF. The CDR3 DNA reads TGCGCCAGCAGTGAGTCACGGGTAGCGGTCCAGTACTTC.

The CDR3 coding sequence is TGTGCCAGTAGTATCCCTGGGAGGGGTGGATCACCCCTCCACTTT. This encodes CASSIPGRGGSPLHF. This chain joins TRBV19 and TRBJ1-6; tentative D call: TRBD1 (5 bases). Germline loops: CDR1 LNHDA, CDR2 SQIVND (reference sequence). V lost 3 bases, J lost 10 bases, and 16 bases lay in between. This CDR3 has 15 residues.

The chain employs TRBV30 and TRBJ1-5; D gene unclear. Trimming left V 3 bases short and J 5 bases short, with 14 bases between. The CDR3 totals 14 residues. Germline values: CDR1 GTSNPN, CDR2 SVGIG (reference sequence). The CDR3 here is CAWRSLTADQPQHF. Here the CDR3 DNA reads TGTGCCTGGAGGTCCCTAACAGCGGATCAGCCCCAGCATTTT. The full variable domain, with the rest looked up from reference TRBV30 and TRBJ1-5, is SQTIHQWPATLVQPVGSPLSLECTVEGTSNPNLYWYRQAAGRGLQLLFYSVGIGQISSEVPQNLSASRPQDRQFILSSKKLLLSDSGFYLCAWRSLTADQPQHFGDGTRLSIL.

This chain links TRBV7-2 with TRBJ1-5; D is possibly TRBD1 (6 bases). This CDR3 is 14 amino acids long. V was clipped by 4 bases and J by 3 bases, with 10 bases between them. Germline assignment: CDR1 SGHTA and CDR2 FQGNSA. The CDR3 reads CASSSGQTNQPQHF. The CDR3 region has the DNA TGTGCCAGCAGCTCTGGACAGACCAATCAGCCCCAGCATTTT.

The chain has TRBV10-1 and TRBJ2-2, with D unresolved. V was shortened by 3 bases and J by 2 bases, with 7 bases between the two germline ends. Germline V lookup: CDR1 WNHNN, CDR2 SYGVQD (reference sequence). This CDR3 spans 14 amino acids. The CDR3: CASSDYTNTGELFF. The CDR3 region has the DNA TGCGCCAGCAGTGACTATACTAACACCGGGGAGCTGTTTTTT.

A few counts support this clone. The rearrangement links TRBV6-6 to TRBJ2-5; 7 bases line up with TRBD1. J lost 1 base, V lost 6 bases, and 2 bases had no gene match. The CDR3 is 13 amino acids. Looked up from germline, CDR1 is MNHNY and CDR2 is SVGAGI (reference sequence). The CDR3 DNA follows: TGTGCCAGCAGGGGGACAGCCCAAGAGACCCAGTACTTC. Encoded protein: CASRGTAQETQYF.

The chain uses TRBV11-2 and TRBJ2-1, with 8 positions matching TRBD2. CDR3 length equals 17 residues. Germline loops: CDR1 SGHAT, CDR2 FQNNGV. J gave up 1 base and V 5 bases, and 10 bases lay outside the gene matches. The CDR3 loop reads CASSTWGASGSYNEQFF. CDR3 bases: TGTGCCAGCAGCACATGGGGGGCTAGCGGGTCCTACAATGAGCAGTTCTTC.

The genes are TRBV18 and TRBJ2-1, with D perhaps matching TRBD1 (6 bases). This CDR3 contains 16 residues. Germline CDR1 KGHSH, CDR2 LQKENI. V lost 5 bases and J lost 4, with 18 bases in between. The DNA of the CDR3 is TGTGCCAGCTCAGATCCCGGGACACAAACTTACAATGAGCAGTTCTTC. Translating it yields CASSDPGTQTYNEQFF.

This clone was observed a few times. In nucleotides, the CDR3 is TGTGCCAGCAGCGGACTAGCGGGTCAAGAGACCCAGTACTTC. Residues: CASSGLAGQETQYF. The genes are TRBV14 and TRBJ2-5, with 11 bases lining up with TRBD2. Per germline, CDR1 SGHDN and CDR2 FVKESK. V lost 5 bases and J lost 2; bases outside the gene matches: 1. The CDR3 sequence is 14 residues long.

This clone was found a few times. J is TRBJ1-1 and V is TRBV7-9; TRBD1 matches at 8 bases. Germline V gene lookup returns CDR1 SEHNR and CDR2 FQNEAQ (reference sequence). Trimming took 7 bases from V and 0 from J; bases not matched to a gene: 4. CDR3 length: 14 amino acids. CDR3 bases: TGTGCCAGCAAGTCAGGGGGCTTGAACACTGAAGCTTTCTTT. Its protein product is CASKSGGLNTEAFF.

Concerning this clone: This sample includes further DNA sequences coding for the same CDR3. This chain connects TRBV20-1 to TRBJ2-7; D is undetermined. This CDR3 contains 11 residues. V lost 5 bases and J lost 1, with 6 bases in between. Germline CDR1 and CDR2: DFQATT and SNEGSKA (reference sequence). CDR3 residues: CSARDSYEQYF. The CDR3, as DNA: TGCAGTGCTCGCGATTCCTACGAGCAGTACTTC.

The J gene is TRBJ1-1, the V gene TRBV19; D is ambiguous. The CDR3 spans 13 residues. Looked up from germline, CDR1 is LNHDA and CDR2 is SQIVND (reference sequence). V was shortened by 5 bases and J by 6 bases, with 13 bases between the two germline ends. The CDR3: CASSRGITAEAFF. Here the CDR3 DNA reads TGTGCCAGTAGTCGCGGGATTACCGCTGAAGCTTTCTTT.

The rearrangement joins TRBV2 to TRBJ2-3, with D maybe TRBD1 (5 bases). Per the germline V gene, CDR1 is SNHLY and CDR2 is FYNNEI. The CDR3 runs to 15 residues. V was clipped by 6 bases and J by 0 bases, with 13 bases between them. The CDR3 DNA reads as TGTGCCAGCAGGCCCCATCAGGGCAGCACAGATACGCAGTATTTT. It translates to CASRPHQGSTDTQYF. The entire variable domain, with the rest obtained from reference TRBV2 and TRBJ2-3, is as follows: EPEVTQTPSHQVTQMGQEVILRCVPISNHLYFYWYRQILGQKVEFLVSFYNNEISEKSEIFDDQFSVERPDGSNFTLKIRSTKLEDSAMYFCASRPHQGSTDTQYFGPGTRLTVL.

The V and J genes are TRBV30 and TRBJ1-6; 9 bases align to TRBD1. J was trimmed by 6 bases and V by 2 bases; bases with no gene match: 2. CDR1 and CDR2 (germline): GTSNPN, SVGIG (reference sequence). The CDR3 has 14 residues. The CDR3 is CAWSLQGANSPLHF. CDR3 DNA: TGTGCCTGGAGTTTACAGGGGGCTAATTCACCCCTCCACTTT.

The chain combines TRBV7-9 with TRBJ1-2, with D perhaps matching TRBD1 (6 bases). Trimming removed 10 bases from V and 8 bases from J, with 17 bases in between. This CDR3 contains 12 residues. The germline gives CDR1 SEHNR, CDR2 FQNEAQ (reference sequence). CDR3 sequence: CATLSRGGGYTF. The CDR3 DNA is TGTGCCACCCTTTCCAGGGGCGGAGGCTACACCTTC.